The 20 T cell receptor beta chains below were found in one sample sequenced in a study of cytomegalovirus exposure and HLA in healthy donors. The PCR contained 60 Vbeta and 13 Jbeta primers. Sequencing used immunoSEQ multiplex PCR; TCRdb keeps in-frame clones, though not all of them. This table has about 130,000 clones, 87% appearing once. The sequenced sample was PBMCs. These TCRs come from a woman aged 25 to 45 in good health and CMV-seronegative.

The chain combines TRBV7-9 with TRBJ2-2, with 8 bases aligning to TRBD2. Germline CDR1 SEHNR, CDR2 FQNEAQ (reference sequence). The ends lost 4 bases at V and 6 bases at J; junction bases unmatched: 10. The CDR3 has 16 amino acids. CDR3 nucleotides: TGTGCCAGCAGCTCTTGGATAGCGGGACCTTCCGGGGAGCTGTTTTTT. Translating it yields CASSSWIAGPSGELFF. Full variable domain (rest looked up from reference TRBV7-9 and TRBJ2-2): DTGVSQNPRHKITKRGQNVTFRCDPISEHNRLYWYRQTLGQGPEFLTYFQNEAQLEKSRLLSDRFSAERPKGSFSTLEIQRTEQGDSAMYLCASSSWIAGPSGELFFGEGSRLTVL.

The gene calls are TRBV4-2 and TRBJ2-1; a weak D match, TRBD2 (6 bases). Trimming stripped 3 bases from V and 6 bases from J, with 9 bases between. The CDR3 is made up of 13 amino acids. Looked up from germline, CDR1 is LGHNA and CDR2 is YNFKEQ. The CDR3 spells CASSQTRSNEQFF. For the CDR3, the DNA is TGTGCCAGCAGCCAGACTAGGTCCAATGAGCAGTTCTTC.

This clone was seen once. The chain joins TRBV7-9 to TRBJ1-4; no clear D gene. The germline gives CDR1 SEHNR, CDR2 FQNEAQ (reference sequence). The CDR3 runs 13 residues. V was cut by 6 bases and J by 3 bases, with 8 bases left in between. The DNA for the CDR3 is TGTGCCAGCAGACTTCCGGCTAATGAAAAACTGTTTTTT. Protein: CASRLPANEKLFF.

The rearrangement uses TRBV7-2 and TRBJ1-3, with 7 bases that match TRBD1. V trimming: 6 bases; J trimming: 0 bases; junction bases outside the gene matches: 5. The CDR3 consists of 15 residues. Germline CDR1 and CDR2: SGHTA and FQGNSA. In DNA, the CDR3 is TGTGCCAGCAGAGCGGACAGGAGCTCTGGAAACACCATATATTTT. Translation gives CASRADRSSGNTIYF.

In its sample, this clone was seen once. J is TRBJ1-3 and V is TRBV28, with 9 nucleotides matching TRBD1. Germline CDR1 reads MDHEN; CDR2 reads SYDVKM. With 8 bases clipped from V and 0 bases from J, the junction kept 11 bases outside the gene matches. The CDR3 loop spans 17 amino acids. The CDR3 DNA follows: TGTGCCAGCTTACAGAAGGACAGGGGCCTCTCTGGAAACACCATATATTTT. Translating it yields CASLQKDRGLSGNTIYF.

The V and J genes are TRBV2 and TRBJ1-6, with D possibly TRBD1 on 5 matching bases. This CDR3 region has 14 residues. Germline values: CDR1 SNHLY, CDR2 FYNNEI. The germline V and J ends were trimmed by 6 bases and 10 bases, with 16 bases remaining between them. The CDR3: CASRRGALDSPLHF. Written as DNA, the CDR3 is TGTGCCAGCAGGCGCGGGGCCCTGGACTCACCCCTCCACTTT. The whole variable domain, filled in from reference TRBV2 and TRBJ1-6, reads EPEVTQTPSHQVTQMGQEVILRCVPISNHLYFYWYRQILGQKVEFLVSFYNNEISEKSEIFDDQFSVERPDGSNFTLKIRSTKLEDSAMYFCASRRGALDSPLHFGNGTRLTVT.

The CDR3 loop is CASSEGHFISDLLPLHF. The CDR3 DNA sequence: TGTGCCAGCAGTGAAGGGCACTTTATCAGCGACCTTTTACCCCTCCACTTT. The chain couples TRBV6-1 to TRBJ1-6; D not certain. The CDR3 spans 17 residues. V was shortened by 1 base and J by 12 bases, with 22 bases between the two germline ends. Germline-derived CDR1 and CDR2 are MNHNS and SASEGT.

As concerns this clone: One junction end does not reproduce the germline sequence, and a read error may be involved. The V and J genes are TRBV7-9 and TRBJ2-7, with 10 positions matching TRBD1. The germline CDR1 and CDR2 sequences are SEHNR and FQNEAQ (reference sequence). The CDR3 spans 19 residues. The CDR3 sequence is CSSTQTTNHGTGDSYEQYF. As DNA, the CDR3 is TGTTCCAGCACCCAAACCACAAACCACGGGACAGGGGACTCCTACGAGCAGTACTTC.

The chain has TRBV7-8 and TRBJ2-7; D unclear. Germline CDR1 is SGHVS and CDR2 is FQNEAQ. The V gene lost 1 base and the J gene lost 1 base, with 11 bases spanning the gap. CDR3 length: 15 amino acids. CDR3 bases: TGTGCCAGCAGCTTAGAAAGTGTCAGATCCTACGAGCAGTACTTC. Translated, it gives CASSLESVRSYEQYF.

V gene TRBV6-6 combines with J gene TRBJ2-7; D is perhaps TRBD1 (5 bases). The germline gives CDR1 MNHNY, CDR2 SVGAGI (reference sequence). Deletions cut 2 bases from V and 3 bases from J, with 11 bases between. This CDR3 is built from 14 residues. CDR3 residues: CASSYPGNGYEQYF. CDR3 nucleotides: TGTGCCAGCAGTTACCCAGGGAATGGCTACGAGCAGTACTTC.

The chain is built from TRBV11-2 and TRBJ1-3; weak D call: TRBD1 (5 bases). The CDR3 loop spans 14 amino acids. Germline CDR1 and CDR2: SGHAT and FQNNGV. V was shortened by 6 bases and J by 4 bases, with 13 bases between the two germline ends. In DNA form, the CDR3 reads TGTGCCAGCAGAGCGTTGGGGGGAGGAAACACCATATATTTT. Its protein product is CASRALGGGNTIYF.

This chain connects TRBV28 to TRBJ2-7; D remains unclear. The CDR3 is 14 residues long. The V and J ends lost 3 bases and 5 bases respectively, with 14 bases between them. Germline V gene sequence: CDR1 MDHEN, CDR2 SYDVKM. The CDR3 loop reads CASSFRRNPHEQYF. CDR3 bases: TGTGCCAGCAGTTTTCGGCGGAACCCCCACGAGCAGTACTTC.

The J gene is TRBJ1-1, the V gene TRBV6-5; D ambiguous. With 7 bases removed from V and 3 bases from J, the gap between germline ends came to 12 bases. Germline V lookup: CDR1 MNHEY, CDR2 SVGAGI. The CDR3 has 13 residues. The CDR3 sequence: CASKPPQDTEAFF. In nucleotides, the CDR3 is TGTGCCAGCAAACCCCCCCAGGACACTGAAGCTTTCTTT.

The genes are TRBV11-3 and TRBJ2-1; 8 nucleotides align to TRBD2. The CDR3 is made up of 16 amino acids. Germline trimming cut 5 bases from V and 3 bases from J; bases unmatched to any gene: 9. Germline CDR1 is SGHNT and CDR2 is YENEEA. As DNA, the CDR3 is TGTGCCAGCAGCCAAGAAGTCACTAGCGGCTACAATGAGCAGTTCTTC. Translating gives CASSQEVTSGYNEQFF.

The chain uses TRBV9 and TRBJ2-1; D remains ambiguous. The CDR3 has 12 amino acids. Germline loops: CDR1 SGDLS, CDR2 YYNGEE. The V gene lost 3 bases and the J gene lost 5 bases, with 6 bases spanning the gap. In nucleotides, the CDR3 is TGTGCCAGCAGCGCACAGAACAATGAGCAGTTCTTC. Protein: CASSAQNNEQFF.

V usage is TRBV6-6 and J usage is TRBJ2-3; 9 nucleotides line up with TRBD2. J lost 6 bases, V lost 4 bases, and 8 bases had no gene match. Looked up from germline, CDR1 is MNHNY and CDR2 is SVGAGI (reference sequence). This CDR3 comprises 15 residues. The CDR3 sequence is CASSSKRGDYDTQYF. CDR3 in DNA: TGTGCCAGCAGTTCCAAGCGGGGGGACTACGATACGCAGTATTTT.

The rearrangement links TRBV28 to TRBJ2-7; TRBD1 aligns across 7 bases. Trimming took 3 bases from V and 1 from J; bases not matched to a gene: 15. The CDR3 totals 18 residues. Looked up from germline, CDR1 is MDHEN and CDR2 is SYDVKM. CDR3 protein: CASSFSHLDRVGSYEQYF. For the CDR3, the DNA is TGTGCCAGCAGTTTCTCTCACCTAGACAGGGTCGGGTCCTACGAGCAGTACTTC. Full variable domain (remainder filled in from reference TRBV28 and TRBJ2-7): DVKVTQSSRYLVKRTGEKVFLECVQDMDHENMFWYRQDPGLGLRLIYFSYDVKMKEKGDIPEGYSVSREKKERFSLILESASTNQTSMYLCASSFSHLDRVGSYEQYFGPGTRLTVT.

The chain carries TRBV28 and TRBJ2-7; D is possibly TRBD1 (6 bases). The CDR3 covers 12 residues. V was trimmed by 5 bases and J by 4 bases, leaving 9 bases between them. Germline values: CDR1 MDHEN, CDR2 SYDVKM. The CDR3 sequence is CASSLQGYEQYF. The CDR3, as DNA: TGTGCCAGCAGTCTACAGGGTTACGAGCAGTACTTC.

This sequence joins TRBV2 and TRBJ2-2, with TRBD1 matching over 11 bases. Germline V CDR1 and CDR2: SNHLY, FYNNEI. V lost 8 bases, J lost 3 bases, and 11 bases stayed unmatched. This CDR3 is 17 amino acids long. In DNA, the CDR3 is TGTGCCAGCTCCCTCATCGGGACAGGGGGTTACACCGGGGAGCTGTTTTTT. Protein sequence: CASSLIGTGGYTGELFF.

V gene TRBV27 combines with J gene TRBJ1-3; no definite D call. The CDR3 consists of 14 residues. Per the germline V gene, CDR1 is MNHEY and CDR2 is SMNVEV (reference sequence). V was cut by 2 bases and J by 0 bases, with 5 bases left in between. The CDR3 DNA follows: TGTGCCAGCAGTTTAGACATCTCTGGAAACACCATATATTTT. Protein: CASSLDISGNTIYF.